This TCR beta chain emerged from a study of blood T cell repertoires in COVID-19. In the original analysis: Reference gene primers were amplified, and this amplification served to estimate nucleated cell counts. The protocol was immunoSEQ multiplex PCR, while the TCRdb copy is restricted to in-frame clones and leaves out a portion. That table is the source of V, J and clone size, and D and trimming were worked out from the DNA. This table has about 53,000 clones, roughly 80% appearing once. CDR3 length: 16 residues. CDR1 is SGHDN and CDR2 is FVKESK in the germline V gene. V lost 2 bases and J lost 3, with 11 bases in between.

The sequenced sample consisted of peripheral blood. The chain is built from TRBV14 and TRBJ2-6, with a possible D match to TRBD2 (6 bases). The source is a woman aged 60-75 years with acute or convalescent COVID-19. This chain's CDR3 is CASSQLGRGGANVLTF. As DNA, the CDR3 is TGTGCCAGCAGCCAACTGGGGCGGGGTGGGGCCAACGTCCTGACTTTC.